This TCR beta chain was found in a study of CD8 T cells in ankylosing spondylitis. CDR1 MNHNS and CDR2 SASEGT come from the germline V gene. V lost 5 bases, J lost 0 bases, and 13 bases lay in between. This CDR3 comprises 16 residues. TCRdb reanalysed the 5' RACE reads using MiXCR and keeps one entry per CDR3 protein. Counted here are some 130,000 distinct CDR3 sequences, 8% to 9% occurring once; the ten biggest clones make up roughly 8%. The sample consisted of synovial fluid, either unsorted or a sorted T cell fraction (not recorded which). This TCR derives from a male donor with ankylosing spondylitis. The V gene is TRBV6-1, the J gene TRBJ2-2; D is possibly TRBD1 (5 bases). The CDR3 DNA follows: TGTGCCAGCAGTCTCCAGTCGACAGCGAACACCGGGGAGCTGTTTTTT. Protein product: CASSLQSTANTGELFF.